The 15 T cell receptor beta chains reported below all come from one sample, sequenced in a study of blood T cell repertoires in COVID-19. Only in-frame clones appear in the TCRdb table, and some are missing; sequencing was by immunoSEQ multiplex PCR. Counted here are about 480,000 clones, 85% to 90% occurring once; the ten biggest clones make up 1.5% to 2%. Sequencing was done on a sample of PBMCs or T cells enriched from blood (not recorded which). The receptors were sampled from a woman in her thirties or forties who had recovered from COVID-19.

CDR3 sequence: CASSLILAGRTGELFF. In DNA, the CDR3 is TGTGCCAGCAGCTTAATCCTAGCGGGAAGAACCGGGGAGCTGTTTTTT. The chain joins TRBV11-2 to TRBJ2-2; TRBD2 matches at 9 bases. The CDR3 is made up of 16 amino acids. Germline CDR1 is SGHAT and CDR2 is FQNNGV. V shed 2 bases, J shed 5 bases, and the junction held 6 bases outside the gene matches.

The chain employs TRBV14 and TRBJ2-7; 8 bases line up with TRBD2. After removal of 3 bases from V and 3 bases from J, the junction contained 4 bases not matched to a gene. Germline assignment: CDR1 SGHDN and CDR2 FVKESK. The CDR3 is 14 amino acids. DNA for the CDR3: TGTGCCAGCAGCCATTCGGGAGGGGGCTACGAGCAGTACTTC. This codes for CASSHSGGGYEQYF.

This clone was seen only a few times. The rearrangement links TRBV6-5 to TRBJ1-1; 9 bases match TRBD1. The ends lost 10 bases at V and 3 bases at J; junction bases unmatched: 6. Per the germline V gene, CDR1 is MNHEY and CDR2 is SVGAGI. This CDR3 spans 13 amino acids. For the CDR3, the DNA is TGTGCCAACGCCCGGGACAGGGACACTGAAGCTTTCTTT. Residues: CANARDRDTEAFF.

V gene TRBV19 combines with J gene TRBJ1-3, with 7 bases matching TRBD1. The ends lost 6 bases at V and 4 bases at J; junction bases unmatched: 12. Germline values: CDR1 LNHDA, CDR2 SQIVND (reference sequence). CDR3 size: 16 residues. The CDR3 sequence is CASSNLGQIGGNTIYF. The CDR3 nucleotides are TGTGCCAGTAGCAATCTGGGACAGATTGGAGGAAACACCATATATTTT.

The V call is TRBV29-1, the J call TRBJ2-7, with 7 bases that match TRBD1. The V gene end was trimmed by 6 bases and the J gene end by 4 bases; junction bases not matched to a gene: 6. The CDR3 runs 12 residues. Germline loops: CDR1 SQVTM, CDR2 ANQGSEA. In DNA form, the CDR3 reads TGCAGCGTAACAGGGGTTAGTTACGAGCAGTACTTC. Protein: CSVTGVSYEQYF.

The chain employs TRBV5-1 and TRBJ2-5, with 10 bases aligning to TRBD1. After removal of 6 bases from V and 5 bases from J, the junction contained 16 bases not matched to a gene. CDR3 length equals 17 residues. The germline V gene encodes CDR1 SGHRS and CDR2 YFSETQ. The CDR3 DNA sequence: TGCGCCAGCACCACCGAGACAGGGGGCCACTCCGGCGAGACCCAGTACTTC. This encodes CASTTETGGHSGETQYF.

This clone was observed a single time. The gene calls are TRBV6-5 and TRBJ1-5, with a tentative D call TRBD1 (5 bases). Germline loops: CDR1 MNHEY, CDR2 SVGAGI. V was shortened by 4 bases and J by 1 base, with 11 bases between the two germline ends. There are 15 residues in the CDR3. The DNA for the CDR3 is TGTGCCAGCAGTTCTACAGGTTCGAGCAATCAGCCCCAGCATTTT. Translating gives CASSSTGSSNQPQHF.

Turning to this clone: The junction does not match germline at one end; this may be a read error. The gene calls are TRBV7-9 and TRBJ2-2, with 12 bases that match TRBD2. The CDR3 is 14 amino acids. From germline, CDR1 is SEHNR and CDR2 FQNEAQ (reference sequence). The CDR3 coding sequence is TGTGCCAGCAGCCTAGCGGGAGGGACCGGGGAGCTGTTTTTT. Its translation is CASSLAGGTGELFF.

The CDR3 sequence is CASSWGQSGLGAFF. The CDR3 region has the DNA TGTGCCAGCAGCTGGGGGCAATCTGGATTAGGAGCTTTCTTT. This rearrangement joins TRBV5-6 to TRBJ1-1, with a possible D match to TRBD1 (6 bases). The germline gives CDR1 SGHDT, CDR2 YYEEEE. V was shortened by 3 bases and J by 10 bases, with 19 bases between the two germline ends. The CDR3 is 14 residues long.

The chain uses TRBV15 and TRBJ1-5; unclear D gene. The CDR3 is 15 residues long. CDR1 is LNHNV and CDR2 is YYDKDF in the germline V gene (reference sequence). V was clipped by 5 bases and J by 1 base, with 12 bases between them. CDR3: CATSFGGRSNQPQHF. DNA of the CDR3: TGTGCCACCAGCTTCGGAGGACGGAGCAATCAGCCCCAGCATTTT.

This chain connects TRBV4-1 to TRBJ2-7; D is perhaps TRBD1 (6 bases). CDR3 size: 15 residues. With 5 bases removed from V and 3 bases from J, the gap between germline ends came to 17 bases. Per germline, CDR1 MGHRA and CDR2 YSYEKL. The CDR3 here is CASSTQWDTSYEQYF. The DNA for the CDR3 is TGCGCCAGCAGCACCCAATGGGACACCAGCTACGAGCAGTACTTC.

V gene TRBV10-2 combines with J gene TRBJ1-6, with D maybe TRBD1 (5 bases). Trimming stripped 0 bases from V and 14 bases from J, with 17 bases between. The CDR3 sequence is 15 residues long. The germline V gene encodes CDR1 WSHSY and CDR2 SAAADI. CDR3 residues: CASSESGGQGPSLHF. CDR3 in DNA: TGCGCCAGCAGTGAGTCAGGTGGCCAGGGCCCCTCCCTCCACTTT.

The rearrangement uses TRBV5-5 and TRBJ2-1, with 7 bases lining up with TRBD2. CDR1 SGHKS and CDR2 YYEKEE come from the germline V gene (reference sequence). The CDR3 is made up of 14 amino acids. The V segment lost 4 bases and the J segment 4 bases; nucleotides outside the gene matches: 5. CDR3 protein: CASSAVGGYNEQFF. The CDR3 DNA reads as TGTGCCAGCAGCGCGGTGGGGGGGTACAATGAGCAGTTCTTC.

J is TRBJ1-2 and V is TRBV6-5; D gene uncertain. The germline gives CDR1 MNHEY, CDR2 SVGAGI. Trimming removed 7 bases from V and 8 bases from J, with 23 bases in between. This CDR3 is 15 amino acids long. As DNA, the CDR3 is TGTGCCAGCACCCGCTCCACCGGGATGGGAGCCGGCTACACCTTC. It is translated as CASTRSTGMGAGYTF.

This clone showed up just a few times. The V call is TRBV27, the J call TRBJ1-1, with TRBD1 matching 10 bases. The CDR3 has 14 residues. Germline-derived CDR1 and CDR2 are MNHEY and SMNVEV (reference sequence). V lost 3 bases and J lost 11; bases outside the gene matches: 9. CDR3 amino acids: CASSFLTGGQGAFF. DNA for the CDR3: TGTGCCAGCAGTTTCCTCACGGGGGGACAGGGGGCTTTCTTT.